This entry is about one T cell receptor (beta chain). Its matching antigen is unknown. Memory CD4+ cells were the fraction left after CD45RA+ naive selection. CDR3 length: 16 amino acids. The data were obtained in a study of shared clonotypes between healthy human individuals. Assay used: immunoSEQ multiplex PCR; TCRdb lists only in-frame clones, some missing. The sample includes hundreds of thousands of clones, approximately 95% seen only once; the top ten take 0.06%. The study, taken as a whole, reports: Investigators collected only blood, and repertoires in tissues likely differ.

The source material was naive CD4+ T cells sorted from blood. The subset is: CD45RA+ positively selected. The rearrangement links TRBV21-1 to TRBJ2-7; TRBD1 is the table's D call, not checked against the DNA. TRBV21-1 is listed as a pseudogene. The TCR sequence derives from a woman under 40 in good health. For the CDR3, the DNA is TGTGCCAGCAGCAAAGCGGCAGGAAGAAGCTCCTACGAGCAGTACTTC. It codes for CASSKAAGRSSYEQYF.